This T cell receptor (beta chain) is from a study of blood T cell repertoires in COVID-19. The CDR3 covers 14 residues. The germline gives CDR1 SGHAT, CDR2 FQNNGV. V gave up 4 bases and J gave up 8 bases, with 14 bases separating them. Per the original data handling: Reference gene primers were amplified, and this amplification served to estimate nucleated cell counts. TCRdb's table, derived via immunoSEQ multiplex PCR, lists solely in-frame clones and lacks some. V and J calls and clone size come straight from that table; D and trimming were deduced from the DNA. The sample has around 280,000 clones, approximately 91% seen once.

The sequenced sample consisted of peripheral blood. The origin of this receptor is a woman aged 25 to 39 with COVID-19, enrolled during active disease. This sequence joins TRBV11-2 and TRBJ1-4, with TRBD1 as a possible D gene (5 bases). The CDR3 DNA reads as TGTGCCAGCAGCTCTCGGGGGTCGGGGGAAAAACTGTTTTTT. It translates to CASSSRGSGEKLFF. The variable domain in full, completed from reference TRBV11-2 and TRBJ1-4, reads EAGVAQSPRYKIIEKRQSVAFWCNPISGHATLYWYQQILGQGPKLLIQFQNNGVVDDSQLPKDRFSAERLKGVDSTLKIQPAKLEDSAVYLCASSSRGSGEKLFFGSGTQLSVL.